The 15 T cell receptor beta chains below all came from one sample that was sequenced in a study of T cell responses to AZD1222 COVID-19 vaccine. Measured with immunoSEQ multiplex PCR; TCRdb has only the in-frame clones, and not every one. Of around 84,000 clones in the sample, approximately 92% were seen once. The source material was peripheral blood, sampled on day 0 of AZD1222 vaccination. All receptors come from an adult in good health.

The gene calls are TRBV29-1 and TRBJ1-4; 7 bases line up with TRBD1. Trimming cost V 7 bases and J 5 bases; bases outside gene matches: 4. This CDR3 has 12 residues. Germline CDR1 SQVTM, CDR2 ANQGSEA. The CDR3 loop reads CSALTGNEKLFF. CDR3 in DNA: TGCAGCGCTCTGACAGGGAATGAAAAACTGTTTTTT.

The chain carries TRBV11-2 and TRBJ2-3, with D maybe TRBD1 (6 bases). With 4 bases removed from V and 5 bases from J, the gap between germline ends came to 16 bases. The CDR3 has 15 residues. Germline CDR1 is SGHAT and CDR2 is FQNNGV. This CDR3 is CASSSGTLVGDTQYF. The CDR3 DNA sequence: TGTGCCAGCAGCTCCGGGACACTGGTTGGAGATACGCAGTATTTT.

The chain has TRBV24-1 and TRBJ2-3, with TRBD1 matching over 9 bases. V shed 0 bases and J 2 bases; nucleotides not matched to a gene: 11. This CDR3 region has 19 residues. Germline values: CDR1 KGHDR, CDR2 SFDVKD. This chain's CDR3 is CATSDLEDRGIGTTDTQYF. CDR3 DNA sequence: TGTGCCACCAGTGATTTGGAGGACAGGGGTATCGGGACCACAGATACGCAGTATTTT.

This clone was counted only a few times. V usage is TRBV6-6 and J usage is TRBJ1-1; the D is unclear. Trimming took 2 bases from V and 5 from J, leaving 12 bases between them. Germline V gives CDR1 MNHNY, CDR2 SVGAGI (reference sequence). The CDR3 has 14 residues. The CDR3 sequence is CASSYEWGETEAFF. CDR3 nucleotide sequence: TGTGCCAGCAGTTACGAATGGGGAGAGACTGAAGCTTTCTTT.

This chain connects TRBV19 to TRBJ1-2; D unclear. CDR1 is LNHDA and CDR2 is SQIVND in the germline V gene (reference sequence). Trimming cost V 7 bases and J 1 base, with 16 bases left between them. This CDR3 spans 15 amino acids. CDR3 in amino acids: CASNSAVGSNYGYTF. The CDR3 nucleotides read TGTGCCAGTAACTCAGCAGTCGGCAGTAACTATGGCTACACCTTC.

This chain uses TRBV19 with TRBJ2-2; D is unclear. V was pared by 7 bases and J by 6 bases, with 12 bases between. The germline gives CDR1 LNHDA, CDR2 SQIVND (reference sequence). This CDR3 contains 13 residues. CDR3 in amino acids: CASTDPNAGELFF. The CDR3 nucleotides read TGTGCCAGTACAGACCCCAACGCCGGGGAGCTGTTTTTT. Supplemented by reference TRBV19 and TRBJ2-2, the full variable domain reads DGGITQSPKYLFRKEGQNVTLSCEQNLNHDAMYWYRQDPGQGLRLIYYSQIVNDFQKGDIAEGYSVSREKKESFPLTVTSAQKNPTAFYLCASTDPNAGELFFGEGSRLTVL.

This sequence joins TRBV7-9 and TRBJ1-2; no firm D call. The CDR3 sequence is 13 residues long. Germline V gene sequence: CDR1 SEHNR, CDR2 FQNEAQ (reference sequence). V lost 5 bases and J 2 bases, leaving 9 bases between the germline ends. CDR3 nucleotides: TGTGCCAGCAGCGTCACACAGAACTATGGCTACACCTTC. Its translation is CASSVTQNYGYTF.

The CDR3 spells CASTRDPGTNEQFF. CDR3 DNA sequence: TGTGCCAGTACTCGGGATCCCGGAACCAATGAGCAGTTCTTC. The chain uses TRBV19 and TRBJ2-1; D perhaps matches TRBD2 (5 bases). The germline CDR1 and CDR2 sequences are LNHDA and SQIVND (reference sequence). This CDR3 is built from 14 residues. The V and J ends lost 7 bases and 6 bases respectively, with 16 bases between them.

The chain links TRBV5-5 to TRBJ2-3, with 7 bases lining up with TRBD1. J was trimmed by 0 bases and V by 0 bases; bases with no gene match: 4. The CDR3 contains 16 residues. Germline assignment: CDR1 SGHKS and CDR2 YYEKEE (reference sequence). As DNA, the CDR3 is TGTGCCAGCAGCTTGGGAGGACAGGTTAGCACAGATACGCAGTATTTT. Translating gives CASSLGGQVSTDTQYF.

This sequence joins TRBV19 and TRBJ2-1; D is tentatively TRBD1 or TRBD2 (5 bases each). Between the trimmed V and J ends, which lost 3 bases and 9 bases, there was a span of 15 bases. In germline, CDR1 is LNHDA, CDR2 SQIVND (reference sequence). The CDR3 spans 14 residues. CDR3 in amino acids: CASSIGEGVGEQFF. As DNA, the CDR3 is TGTGCCAGTAGTATCGGGGAAGGGGTGGGTGAGCAGTTCTTC.

Of note for this clone: The junction departs from germline at one end; a sequencing error may be responsible. The J gene is TRBJ2-3, the V gene TRBV2; 12 nucleotides match TRBD2. Looked up from germline, CDR1 is SNHLY and CDR2 is FYNNEI. This CDR3 has 16 residues. Written as DNA, the CDR3 is TGTGCCAGCAGCGAAGGGACTAGCGGGAGCACAGATACGCAGTATTTT. Protein: CASSEGTSGSTDTQYF.

The chain carries TRBV4-1 and TRBJ1-1; a weak D match, TRBD1 (6 bases). V lost 1 base to trimming and J lost 6 bases, with 15 bases between them. Germline V gene data show CDR1 as MGHRA and CDR2 as YSYEKL. The CDR3 totals 15 residues. The CDR3 bases are TGCGCCAGCAGCCAAGGGCCCAGGGGTAAGCCTGAAGCTTTCTTT. Translation: CASSQGPRGKPEAFF.

This clone came up a few times. This rearrangement joins TRBV6-1 to TRBJ2-7; D is unresolved. The CDR3 has 12 amino acids. CDR1 is MNHNS and CDR2 is SASEGT in the germline V gene. Trimming took 5 bases from V and 6 from J, leaving 11 bases between them. The CDR3 bases are TGTGCCAGCAGTTTAAGGGTTGCCGAGCAGTACTTC. Translation gives CASSLRVAEQYF.

The rearrangement joins TRBV15 to TRBJ2-1; 16 bases match TRBD2. Germline assignment: CDR1 LNHNV and CDR2 YYDKDF (reference sequence). This CDR3 contains 17 residues. Trimming took 3 bases from V and 3 from J; bases not matched to a gene: 2. The CDR3 DNA reads TGTGCCACCAGCAGGGGACTAGCGGGAGGGAACTACAATGAGCAGTTCTTC. It translates to CATSRGLAGGNYNEQFF.

The V gene is TRBV10-2, the J gene TRBJ2-1; D gene uncertain. Trimming removed 6 bases from V and 1 base from J, with 7 bases in between. The length of the CDR3 is 13 residues. CDR1 WSHSY and CDR2 SAAADI come from the germline V gene. CDR3 DNA sequence: TGCGCCAGCAGGGTGGGATCCTACAATGAGCAGTTCTTC. Translating gives CASRVGSYNEQFF.